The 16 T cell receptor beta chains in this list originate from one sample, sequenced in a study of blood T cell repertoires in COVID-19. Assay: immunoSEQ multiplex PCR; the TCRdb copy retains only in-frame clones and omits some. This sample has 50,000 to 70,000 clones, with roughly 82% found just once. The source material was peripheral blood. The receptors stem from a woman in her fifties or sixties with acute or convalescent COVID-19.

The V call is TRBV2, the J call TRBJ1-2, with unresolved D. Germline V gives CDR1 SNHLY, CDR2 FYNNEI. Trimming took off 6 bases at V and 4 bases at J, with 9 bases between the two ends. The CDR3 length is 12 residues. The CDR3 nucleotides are TGTGCCAGCAGCGTAAACAGCTATGGCTACACCTTC. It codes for CASSVNSYGYTF.

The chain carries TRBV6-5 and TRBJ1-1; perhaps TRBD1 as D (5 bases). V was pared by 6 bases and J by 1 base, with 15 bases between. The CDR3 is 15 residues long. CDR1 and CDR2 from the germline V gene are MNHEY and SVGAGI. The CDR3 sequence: CASRVWGEGNTEAFF. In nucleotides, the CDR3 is TGTGCCAGCAGGGTCTGGGGGGAGGGGAACACTGAAGCTTTCTTT.

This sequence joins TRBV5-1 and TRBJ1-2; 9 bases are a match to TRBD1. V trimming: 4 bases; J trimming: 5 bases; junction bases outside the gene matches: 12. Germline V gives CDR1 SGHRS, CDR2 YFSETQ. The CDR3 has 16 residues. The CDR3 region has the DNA TGCGCCAGCAGCCTAACCCCAGACAGGGGGAAGTATGGCTACACCTTC. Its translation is CASSLTPDRGKYGYTF.

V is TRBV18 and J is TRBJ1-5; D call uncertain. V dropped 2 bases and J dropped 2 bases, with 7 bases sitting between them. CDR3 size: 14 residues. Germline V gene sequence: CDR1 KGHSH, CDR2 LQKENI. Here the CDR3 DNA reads TGTGCCAGCTCACCAAAGGAGGGCAATCAGCCCCAGCATTTT. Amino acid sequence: CASSPKEGNQPQHF. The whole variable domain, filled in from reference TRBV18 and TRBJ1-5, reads NAGVMQNPRHLVRRRGQEARLRCSPMKGHSHVYWYRQLPEEGLKFMVYLQKENIIDESGMPKERFSAEFPKEGPSILRIQQVVRGDSAAYFCASSPKEGNQPQHFGDGTRLSIL.

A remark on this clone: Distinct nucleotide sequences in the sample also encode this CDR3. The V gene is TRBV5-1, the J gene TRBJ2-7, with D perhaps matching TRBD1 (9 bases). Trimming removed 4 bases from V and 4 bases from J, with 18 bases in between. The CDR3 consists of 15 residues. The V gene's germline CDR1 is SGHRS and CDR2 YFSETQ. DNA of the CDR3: TGCGCCAGCAGCCCGGGGGGGACAGGGAGTTACGAGCAGTACTTC. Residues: CASSPGGTGSYEQYF.

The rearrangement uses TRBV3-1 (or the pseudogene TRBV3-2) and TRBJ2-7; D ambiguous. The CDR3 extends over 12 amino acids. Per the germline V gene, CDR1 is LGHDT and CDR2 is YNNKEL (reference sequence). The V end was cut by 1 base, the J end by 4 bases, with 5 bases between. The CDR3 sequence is CASSQGQYEQYF. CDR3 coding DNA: TGTGCCAGCAGCCAAGGGCAGTACGAGCAGTACTTC.

The CDR3 region has the DNA TGCGCCAGCAGCTTTGACGTCAGGGGAACTGAAGCTTTCTTT. Protein sequence: CASSFDVRGTEAFF. J is TRBJ1-1 and V is TRBV5-1, with a weak D call TRBD1 (6 bases). There are 14 residues in the CDR3. The germline V gene has CDR1 SGHRS and CDR2 YFSETQ. The V end lost 2 bases, the J end lost 5 bases, and 13 bases lay between the germline ends.

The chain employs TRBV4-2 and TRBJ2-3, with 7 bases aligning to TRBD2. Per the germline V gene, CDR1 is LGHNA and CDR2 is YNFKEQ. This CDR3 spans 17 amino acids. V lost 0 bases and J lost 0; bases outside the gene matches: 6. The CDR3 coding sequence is TGTGCCAGCAGCCAAGATTGGGGGGGGTCCAGCACAGATACGCAGTATTTT. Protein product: CASSQDWGGSSTDTQYF.

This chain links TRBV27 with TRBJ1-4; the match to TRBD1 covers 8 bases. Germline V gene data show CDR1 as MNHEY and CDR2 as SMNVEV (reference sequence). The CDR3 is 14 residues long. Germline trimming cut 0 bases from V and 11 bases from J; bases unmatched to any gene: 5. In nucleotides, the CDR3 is TGTGCCAGCAGTTTATCCGGGGACAGGTTCAAACTGTTTTTT. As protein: CASSLSGDRFKLFF.

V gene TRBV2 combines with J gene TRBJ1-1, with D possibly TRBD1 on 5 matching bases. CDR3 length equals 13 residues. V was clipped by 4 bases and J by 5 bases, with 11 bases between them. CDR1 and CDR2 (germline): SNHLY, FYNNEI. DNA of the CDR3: TGTGCCAGCAGTGTTGGGACTGGGACTGAAGCTTTCTTT. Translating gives CASSVGTGTEAFF.

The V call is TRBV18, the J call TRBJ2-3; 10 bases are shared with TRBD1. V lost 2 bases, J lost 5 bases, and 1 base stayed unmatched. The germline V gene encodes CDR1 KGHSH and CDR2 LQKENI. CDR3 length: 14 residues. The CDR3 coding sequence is TGTGCCAGCTCACCAGGGACAGGGGAAGATACGCAGTATTTT. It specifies CASSPGTGEDTQYF.

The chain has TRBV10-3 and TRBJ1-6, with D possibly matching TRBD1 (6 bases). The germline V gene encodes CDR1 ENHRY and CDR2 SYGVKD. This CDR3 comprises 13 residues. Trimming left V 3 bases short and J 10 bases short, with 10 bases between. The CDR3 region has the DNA TGTGCCATCAGTGAAGGGGGGGACTCACCCCTCCACTTT. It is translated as CAISEGGDSPLHF.

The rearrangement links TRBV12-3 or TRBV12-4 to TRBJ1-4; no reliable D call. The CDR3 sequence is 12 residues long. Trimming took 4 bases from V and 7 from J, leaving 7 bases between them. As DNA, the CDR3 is TGTGCCAGCAGTTCCCCCGGTGAAAAACTGTTTTTT. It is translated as CASSSPGEKLFF.

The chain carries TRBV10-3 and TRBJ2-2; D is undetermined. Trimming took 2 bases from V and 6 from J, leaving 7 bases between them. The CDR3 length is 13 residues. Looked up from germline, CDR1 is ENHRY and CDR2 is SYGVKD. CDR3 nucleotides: TGTGCCATCAGTGAGACAGATTCCGGGGAGCTGTTTTTT. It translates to CAISETDSGELFF.

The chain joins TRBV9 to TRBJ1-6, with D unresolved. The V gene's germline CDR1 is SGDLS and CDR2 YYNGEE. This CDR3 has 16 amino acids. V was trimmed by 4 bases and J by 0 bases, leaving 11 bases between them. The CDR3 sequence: CASSPLDSSYNSPLHF. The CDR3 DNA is TGTGCCAGCAGCCCTCTAGATAGCTCCTATAATTCACCCCTCCACTTT. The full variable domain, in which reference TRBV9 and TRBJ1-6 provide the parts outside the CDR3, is DSGVTQTPKHLITATGQRVTLRCSPRSGDLSVYWYQQSLDQGLQFLIQYYNGEERAKGNILERFSAQQFPDLHSELNLSSLELGDSALYFCASSPLDSSYNSPLHFGNGTRLTVT.

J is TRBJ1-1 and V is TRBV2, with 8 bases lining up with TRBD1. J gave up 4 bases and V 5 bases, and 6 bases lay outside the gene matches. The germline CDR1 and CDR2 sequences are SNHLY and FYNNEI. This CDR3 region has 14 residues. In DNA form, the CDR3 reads TGTGCCAGCAGTCCGCAGGGGGCGATCACTGAAGCTTTCTTT. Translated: CASSPQGAITEAFF. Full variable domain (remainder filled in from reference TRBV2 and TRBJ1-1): EPEVTQTPSHQVTQMGQEVILRCVPISNHLYFYWYRQILGQKVEFLVSFYNNEISEKSEIFDDQFSVERPDGSNFTLKIRSTKLEDSAMYFCASSPQGAITEAFFGQGTRLTVV.